The entry below describes one TCR beta chain. The data stem from a study of long-term antiretroviral therapy in people with HIV. V lost 4 bases, J lost 2 bases, and 7 bases stayed unmatched. The CDR3 sequence is 16 residues long. CDR1 and CDR2 (germline): SGHDT, YYEEEE. Researchers ran immunoSEQ v3.0 at survey level. TCRdb keeps only in-frame clones here, not all; method: immunoSEQ multiplex PCR. The sample holds more than 35,000 clones; 65% to 90% are singletons and the top ten take around 4.2%. This receptor was identified in a young woman with HIV. The chain employs TRBV5-6 and TRBJ2-3, with TRBD1 matching over 10 bases. Sample: unsorted PBMCs, taken just before starting antiretroviral therapy. In DNA, the CDR3 is TGTGCCAGCAGCCCCCGGACAGGGGGAATCACAGATACGCAGTATTTT. It encodes CASSPRTGGITDTQYF.